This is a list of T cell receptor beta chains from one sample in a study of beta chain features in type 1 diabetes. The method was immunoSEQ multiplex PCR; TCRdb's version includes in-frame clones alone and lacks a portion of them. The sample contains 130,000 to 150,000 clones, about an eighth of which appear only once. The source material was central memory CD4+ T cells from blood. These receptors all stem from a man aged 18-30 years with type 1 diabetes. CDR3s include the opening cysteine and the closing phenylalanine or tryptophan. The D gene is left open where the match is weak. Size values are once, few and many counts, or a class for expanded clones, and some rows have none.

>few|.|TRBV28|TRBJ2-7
CASSLTVYEQYF
TGTGCCAGCAGTCTGACCGTTTACGAGCAGTACTTC
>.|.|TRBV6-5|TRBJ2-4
CASSASGSPKNIQYF
TGTGCCAGCAGTGCATCAGGGTCTCCCAAAAACATTCAGTACTTC
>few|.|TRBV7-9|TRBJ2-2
CASSPSNTGELFF
TGTGCCAGCAGCCCCTCGAACACCGGGGAGCTGTTTTTT
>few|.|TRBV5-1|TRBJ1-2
CASSPDSNYGYTF
TGCGCCAGCAGCCCCGACAGTAACTATGGCTACACCTTC
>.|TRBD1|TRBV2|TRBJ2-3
CASSRRQGGGTDTQYF
TGTGCCAGCAGTCGACGACAAGGGGGCGGCACAGATACGCAGTATTTT
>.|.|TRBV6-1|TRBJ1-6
CASSSEGDNSPLHF
TGTGCCAGCAGTTCGGAGGGTGATAATTCACCCCTCCACTTT
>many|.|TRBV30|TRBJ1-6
CAWSVGAGANSPLHF
TGTGCCTGGAGTGTGGGGGCAGGGGCTAATTCACCCCTCCACTTT
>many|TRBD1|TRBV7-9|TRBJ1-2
CASSPAGGNYGYTF
TGTGCCAGCAGCCCGGCAGGGGGTAACTATGGCTACACCTTC
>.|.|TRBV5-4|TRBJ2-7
CASSLTVGQNEQYF
TGTGCCAGCAGCTTGACGGTAGGTCAGAACGAGCAGTACTTC
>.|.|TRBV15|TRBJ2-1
CATSRGDSPGEQFF
TGTGCCACCAGCAGGGGGGACTCCCCAGGTGAGCAGTTCTTC
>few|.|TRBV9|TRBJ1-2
CASSSGPYGYTF
TGTGCCAGCAGCTCCGGTCCCTATGGCTACACCTTC
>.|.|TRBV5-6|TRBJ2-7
CASSFTGPYYEQYF
TGTGCCAGCAGCTTTACAGGACCCTACTACGAGCAGTACTTC
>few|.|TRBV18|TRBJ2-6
CASSQEAGANVLTF
TGTGCCAGCTCACAGGAGGCCGGGGCCAACGTCCTGACTTTC
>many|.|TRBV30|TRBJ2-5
CAWSGETQYF
TGTGCCTGGAGTGGTGAGACCCAGTACTTC
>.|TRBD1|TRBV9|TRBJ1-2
CASSVEGTGNYGYTF
TGTGCCAGCAGCGTAGAGGGGACAGGGAACTATGGCTACACCTTC
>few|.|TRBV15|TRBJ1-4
CATSRDPGTSNEKLFF
TGTGCCACCAGCAGAGATCCTGGGACATCTAATGAAAAACTGTTTTTT
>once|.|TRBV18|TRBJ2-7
CASSQVTYEQYF
TGTGCCAGCTCACAGGTCACCTACGAGCAGTACTTC
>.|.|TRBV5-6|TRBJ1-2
CASSPTLNYGYTF
TGTGCCAGCAGCCCAACATTGAACTATGGCTACACCTTC
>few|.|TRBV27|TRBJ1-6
CASSLKGSDSPLHF
TGTGCCAGCAGTTTGAAGGGATCCGATTCACCCCTCCACTTT
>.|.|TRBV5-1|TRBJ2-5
CASRNPMGAETQYF
TGCGCCAGCCGTAACCCAATGGGTGCAGAGACCCAGTACTTC
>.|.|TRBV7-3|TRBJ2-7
CASSHGPDKYEQYF
TGTGCCAGCAGCCACGGGCCTGACAAGTACGAGCAGTACTTC
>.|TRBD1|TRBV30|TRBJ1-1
CAWSYKTGRGTEAFF
TGTGCCTGGAGCTATAAGACAGGGAGGGGCACTGAAGCTTTCTTT
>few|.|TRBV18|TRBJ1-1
CASSPISGDTEAFF
TGTGCCAGCTCACCAATTTCCGGGGACACTGAAGCTTTCTTT
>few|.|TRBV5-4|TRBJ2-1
CASSLEGPRNDEQFF
TGTGCCAGCAGCTTAGAGGGGCCACGTAACGATGAGCAGTTCTTC
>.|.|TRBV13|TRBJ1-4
CASSLGPLTVNEKLFF
TGTGCCAGCAGCTTAGGCCCTCTAACTGTTAATGAAAAACTGTTTTTT
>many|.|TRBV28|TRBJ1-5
CASSLGDRQPQHF
TGTGCCAGCAGTTTGGGGGATCGGCAGCCCCAGCATTTT
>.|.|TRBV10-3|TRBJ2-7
CAISEDPSSYEQYF
TGTGCCATCAGTGAGGACCCCAGCTCCTACGAGCAGTACTTC
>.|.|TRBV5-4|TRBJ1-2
CASSFEGGYGYTF
TGTGCCAGCAGCTTTGAGGGAGGGTATGGCTACACCTTC